These 23 T cell receptor beta chains were all obtained from the same sample, sequenced in a study of blood T cell repertoires in COVID-19. Libraries were prepared by immunoSEQ multiplex PCR; TCRdb keeps only in-frame clonotypes and omits some of them. The sample comprises about 140,000 clones, about 79% of which are singletons, and under 3% rests with the top ten. The sample taken for sequencing was PBMCs or T cells enriched from blood (not recorded which). The receptors derive from a woman aged 45-59 years who had recovered from COVID-19.

This clone was seen only once. V usage is TRBV2 and J usage is TRBJ1-5; 8 positions agree with TRBD1. Germline trimming cut 4 bases from V and 6 bases from J; bases unmatched to any gene: 2. Germline loops: CDR1 SNHLY, CDR2 FYNNEI. This CDR3 region has 13 residues. CDR3 sequence (DNA): TGTGCCAGCAGTGGGACAGGGAGTCAGCCCCAGCATTTT. It translates to CASSGTGSQPQHF.

This clone was counted between two and nine times. This chain joins TRBV28 and TRBJ1-4, with 8 bases aligning to TRBD1. The CDR3 contains 15 residues. Germline CDR1 is MDHEN and CDR2 is SYDVKM. After removal of 3 bases from V and 3 bases from J, the junction contained 3 bases not matched to a gene. In DNA, the CDR3 is TGTGCCAGCAGTTTCACACAGGGGGCTAATGAAAAACTGTTTTTT. Residues: CASSFTQGANEKLFF.

The chain carries TRBV12-3 or TRBV12-4 and TRBJ1-2; 8 bases align to TRBD1. Trimming cost V 8 bases and J 8 bases; bases outside gene matches: 10. CDR3 length: 13 residues. CDR3 residues: CASVSGQGEGYTF. CDR3 coding DNA: TGTGCCAGCGTATCTGGACAGGGAGAGGGCTACACCTTC.

V usage is TRBV27 and J usage is TRBJ1-6; D is possibly TRBD1 (6 bases). The CDR3 has 16 residues. V lost 7 bases to trimming and J lost 10 bases, with 23 bases between them. Germline CDR1 MNHEY, CDR2 SMNVEV (reference sequence). CDR3 nucleotides: TGTGCCAGCACCGGCGGGGAGGGGGGCTTGGGGTCACCCCTCCACTTT. Translating gives CASTGGEGGLGSPLHF.

This clone was observed a single time. The rearrangement links TRBV7-2 to TRBJ2-7; the match to TRBD1 covers 7 bases. Germline V lookup: CDR1 SGHTA, CDR2 FQGNSA. V lost 2 bases, J lost 2 bases, and 6 bases stayed unmatched. The CDR3 consists of 15 residues. The CDR3 here is CASSLRQGPAYEQYF. The CDR3 DNA follows: TGTGCCAGCAGCTTACGACAGGGTCCAGCCTACGAGCAGTACTTC. The whole variable domain, filled in from reference TRBV7-2 and TRBJ2-7, reads GAGVSQSPSNKVTEKGKDVELRCDPISGHTALYWYRQSLGQGLEFLIYFQGNSAPDKSGLPSDRFSAERTGGSVSTLTIQRTQQEDSAVYLCASSLRQGPAYEQYFGPGTRLTVT.

The CDR3 protein is CASSFAGYSGANVLTF. The CDR3, as DNA: TGCGCCAGCAGCTTTGCGGGATACTCTGGGGCCAACGTCCTGACTTTC. The chain carries TRBV5-1 and TRBJ2-6; TRBD2 might be the D (6 bases). CDR1 is SGHRS and CDR2 is YFSETQ in the germline V gene. With 2 bases removed from V and 0 bases from J, the gap between germline ends came to 9 bases. The CDR3 runs 16 residues. Looking up the rest from reference TRBV5-1 and TRBJ2-6 gives the full variable domain: KAGVTQTPRYLIKTRGQQVTLSCSPISGHRSVSWYQQTPGQGLQFLFEYFSETQRNKGNFPGRFSGRQFSNSRSEMNVSTLELGDSALYLCASSFAGYSGANVLTFGAGSRLTVL.

The chain couples TRBV11-1 to TRBJ1-4; 7 bases match TRBD1. V lost 5 bases to trimming and J lost 0 bases; unmatched junction nucleotides: 3. From germline, CDR1 is SGHAT and CDR2 FQDESV (reference sequence). The CDR3 length is 15 residues. The CDR3 protein is CASSRQGSTNEKLFF. CDR3 sequence (DNA): TGTGCCAGCAGCCGACAGGGCTCAACTAATGAAAAACTGTTTTTT.

The chain combines TRBV18 with TRBJ2-4; 9 nucleotides line up with TRBD1. The CDR3 sequence is 16 residues long. In germline, CDR1 is KGHSH, CDR2 LQKENI. The trim removed 3 bases at V and 2 bases at J, leaving 5 bases unmatched. The CDR3 loop is CASSPTGGLTKNIQYF. For the CDR3, the DNA is TGTGCCAGCTCACCTACAGGGGGCTTGACCAAAAACATTCAGTACTTC.

The V gene is TRBV29-1, the J gene TRBJ2-3; TRBD2 might be the D (5 bases). Germline CDR1 is SQVTM and CDR2 is ANQGSEA. The CDR3 contains 12 residues. V was pared by 6 bases and J by 4 bases, with 11 bases between. The CDR3 nucleotides are TGCAGCGTCCCCCGGGGTGCAGATACGCAGTATTTT. Encoded protein: CSVPRGADTQYF.

The chain is built from TRBV27 and TRBJ2-5; TRBD1 agrees at 11 bases. The CDR3 spans 15 residues. Germline loops: CDR1 MNHEY, CDR2 SMNVEV (reference sequence). V was pared by 4 bases and J by 4 bases, with 5 bases of the junction left unmatched. This chain's CDR3 is CASSSPDRGRETQYF. CDR3 in DNA: TGTGCCAGCAGTTCCCCGGACAGGGGGCGAGAGACCCAGTACTTC.

J is TRBJ2-1 and V is TRBV7-9; weak D call: TRBD1 (5 bases). Per germline, CDR1 SEHNR and CDR2 FQNEAQ (reference sequence). V lost 5 bases and J 2 bases, leaving 13 bases between the germline ends. The length of the CDR3 is 15 residues. The CDR3 region is CASSPTGTTYNEQFF. CDR3 nucleotides: TGTGCCAGCAGCCCTACAGGAACCACCTACAATGAGCAGTTCTTC.

The chain combines TRBV5-1 with TRBJ1-5; TRBD1 agrees at 8 bases. Per the germline V gene, CDR1 is SGHRS and CDR2 is YFSETQ. J gave up 6 bases and V 4 bases, and 3 bases lay outside the gene matches. This CDR3 spans 13 amino acids. The chain's CDR3 is CASSTGQGQPQHF. The CDR3 region has the DNA TGCGCCAGCAGCACTGGACAGGGTCAGCCCCAGCATTTT.

This chain links TRBV11-1 with TRBJ1-4, with D tentatively TRBD1 (6 bases). Per germline, CDR1 SGHAT and CDR2 FQDESV (reference sequence). The V end was cut by 5 bases, the J end by 8 bases, with 15 bases between. The CDR3 has 14 residues. The chain's CDR3 is CASSKRGNFEKLFF. CDR3 coding DNA: TGTGCCAGCAGCAAAAGGGGGAATTTCGAAAAACTGTTTTTT.

The J gene is TRBJ1-2, the V gene TRBV6-5; the match to TRBD1 covers 8 bases. CDR1 and CDR2 (germline): MNHEY, SVGAGI. The CDR3 extends over 13 amino acids. J gave up 8 bases and V 7 bases, and 9 bases lay outside the gene matches. CDR3 nucleotides: TGTGCCAGCACCCCAGGGGGCGTTCGGGGCTACACCTTC. Translated: CASTPGGVRGYTF.

CDR3 sequence: CASSGRGYTF. The CDR3 nucleotides read TGTGCCAGCAGTGGGAGGGGCTACACCTTC. This chain uses TRBV5-6 with TRBJ1-2, with unresolved D. The V end was cut by 5 bases, the J end by 8 bases, with 7 bases between. Germline V gene lookup returns CDR1 SGHDT and CDR2 YYEEEE. The CDR3 is 10 amino acids.

This chain connects TRBV9 to TRBJ2-2; perhaps TRBD1 as D (5 bases). The germline V and J ends were trimmed by 0 bases and 4 bases, with 10 bases remaining between them. This CDR3 is built from 15 residues. Germline values: CDR1 SGDLS, CDR2 YYNGEE. The CDR3: CASSVAMGPTGELFF. The CDR3 DNA reads as TGTGCCAGCAGCGTAGCAATGGGGCCCACCGGGGAGCTGTTTTTT.

The J gene is TRBJ1-2, the V gene TRBV19; no firm D call. V was trimmed by 11 bases and J by 5 bases, leaving 15 bases between them. CDR1 is LNHDA and CDR2 is SQIVND in the germline V gene (reference sequence). This CDR3 region has 12 residues. The CDR3 loop is CASQSRYYGYTF. The CDR3 DNA sequence: TGTGCCTCCCAGTCAAGATATTATGGCTACACCTTC.

This chain uses TRBV19 with TRBJ2-7, with 9 bases fitting TRBD1. CDR3 size: 16 residues. Germline assignment: CDR1 LNHDA and CDR2 SQIVND (reference sequence). The J segment lost 0 bases and the V segment lost 3 bases, leaving 6 bases of the junction unmatched. CDR3 amino acids: CASSIRGQGSSYEQYF. CDR3 DNA: TGTGCCAGTAGTATTCGAGGACAGGGGAGCTCCTACGAGCAGTACTTC.

The CDR3 loop reads CASSFGTSGISEQFF. DNA for the CDR3: TGTGCCAGCAGCTTCGGGACTAGCGGGATTTCGGAGCAGTTCTTC. This sequence joins TRBV7-3 and TRBJ2-1; 13 nucleotides align to TRBD2. This CDR3 comprises 15 residues. Germline CDR1 reads SGHTA; CDR2 reads FQGTGA. With 3 bases clipped from V and 10 bases from J, the junction kept 6 bases outside the gene matches.

This clone has just a few counts. J is TRBJ1-3 and V is TRBV2; no firm D call. The CDR3 has 14 amino acids. V lost 2 bases, J lost 2 bases, and 7 bases lay in between. The germline CDR1 and CDR2 sequences are SNHLY and FYNNEI. The CDR3 nucleotides read TGTGCCAGCAGTGAACACAGAGCTGGAAACACCATATATTTT. The encoded protein is CASSEHRAGNTIYF.

This clone was detected only a few times. The chain links TRBV19 to TRBJ1-5; 7 positions match TRBD1. Germline-derived CDR1 and CDR2 are LNHDA and SQIVND (reference sequence). V was pared by 6 bases and J by 7 bases, with 6 bases of the junction left unmatched. The CDR3 sequence is 13 residues long. CDR3 coding DNA: TGTGCCAGTAGCGCTCAGGGGGGACAGCCCCAGCATTTT. Amino acid sequence: CASSAQGGQPQHF.

CDR3 sequence: CASSQAGNTGELFF. The CDR3 nucleotides are TGCGCCAGCAGCCAGGCAGGGAACACCGGGGAGCTGTTTTTT. This sequence joins TRBV5-1 and TRBJ2-2; D gene uncertain. The V gene's germline CDR1 is SGHRS and CDR2 YFSETQ. This CDR3 contains 14 residues. Trimming cost V 4 bases and J 1 base, with 8 bases left between them.

V and J are TRBV4-2 and TRBJ2-3, with TRBD2 identical over 15 bases. The germline V gene encodes CDR1 LGHNA and CDR2 YNFKEQ. Trimming took 0 bases from V and 0 from J; bases not matched to a gene: 7. This CDR3 spans 20 amino acids. The CDR3 here is CASSQDQGLAGGPSTDTQYF. The CDR3 DNA is TGTGCCAGCAGCCAAGATCAGGGACTAGCGGGAGGACCTAGCACAGATACGCAGTATTTT.